Each of the 11 T cell receptor beta chains below was sequenced from the same sample in a study of CD8 T cells in Susac syndrome. Random hexamers were used to reverse transcribe about 0.5 to 1 ug of RNA. Using its own MiXCR run on the immunoSEQ multiplex PCR reads, TCRdb lists one record per CDR3 protein. The profile shows 71,000 or so distinct CDR3 sequences, 95% to 96% of them singletons. The sequenced material came from CD4+ T cells from PBMCs. The receptors shown here come from a human donor with multiple sclerosis.

The chain recombines TRBV6-2 or TRBV6-3 with TRBJ2-7, with D uncertain. This CDR3 comprises 12 residues. Per the germline V gene, CDR1 is MNHEY and CDR2 is SVGEGT. The V end was cut by 2 bases, the J end by 4 bases, with 6 bases between. In nucleotides, the CDR3 is TGTGCCAGCAGTTACACGATTTACGAGCAGTACTTC. It specifies CASSYTIYEQYF.

The chain employs TRBV15 and TRBJ2-1, with D unclear. Germline V gene lookup returns CDR1 LNHNV and CDR2 YYDKDF (reference sequence). The ends were cut back, 0 bases at V and 3 bases at J, with 9 bases in the middle. This CDR3 has 15 amino acids. This CDR3 is CATSRDRAVYNEQFF. CDR3 nucleotides: TGTGCCACCAGCAGAGATAGGGCAGTCTACAATGAGCAGTTCTTC.

The gene calls are TRBV11-2 and TRBJ1-2; D gene ambiguous. The CDR3 is 14 residues long. CDR1 SGHAT and CDR2 FQNNGV come from the germline V gene. The V end lost 5 bases, the J end lost 1 base, and 11 bases lay between the germline ends. This CDR3 is CASSPSGINYGYTF. The CDR3 DNA reads as TGTGCCAGCAGCCCCTCGGGAATTAACTATGGCTACACCTTC.

CDR3 residues: CASSLGTQHYEQYF. As DNA, the CDR3 is TGTGCCAGCAGTTTAGGCACACAACACTACGAGCAGTACTTC. The gene calls are TRBV28 and TRBJ2-7; D is unclear. The CDR3 is made up of 14 amino acids. Germline loops: CDR1 MDHEN, CDR2 SYDVKM. The V end was cut by 2 bases, the J end by 3 bases, with 11 bases between.

The chain carries TRBV20-1 and TRBJ2-7; 12 bases line up with TRBD2. The junction had 8 bases not matched to a gene; V was cut back by 2 bases and J by 6 bases. Germline-derived CDR1 and CDR2 are DFQATT and SNEGSKA (reference sequence). The CDR3 spans 15 residues. In nucleotides, the CDR3 is TGCAGTGCTAGATACCCTAGCGGGGGGGCGGCCGAGCAGTACTTC. It specifies CSARYPSGGAAEQYF.

J is TRBJ1-4 and V is TRBV7-8; 7 nucleotides line up with TRBD1. CDR3 size: 18 residues. Germline CDR1 and CDR2: SGHVS and FQNEAQ. Germline trimming cut 0 bases from V and 8 bases from J; bases unmatched to any gene: 15. CDR3 sequence (DNA): TGTGCCAGCAGCTTAGCGGGGAGGGACGGGACAGACTCGGAAAAACTGTTTTTT. Its translation: CASSLAGRDGTDSEKLFF.

This chain links TRBV20-1 with TRBJ2-3, with 14 bases aligning to TRBD2. J was trimmed by 5 bases and V by 5 bases; bases with no gene match: 9. Germline values: CDR1 DFQATT, CDR2 SNEGSKA (reference sequence). The CDR3 contains 16 residues. Written as DNA, the CDR3 is TGCAGTGCTGCGACTAGCGGGGGGGCGTTGGGAGATACGCAGTATTTT. Protein product: CSAATSGGALGDTQYF.

The chain combines TRBV20-1 with TRBJ2-5; D remains unclear. V was shortened by 0 bases and J by 10 bases, with 15 bases between the two germline ends. The V gene's germline CDR1 is DFQATT and CDR2 SNEGSKA (reference sequence). CDR3 size: 13 residues. The CDR3 here is CSARDSRAPGQYF. Written as DNA, the CDR3 is TGCAGTGCTAGAGACTCCCGGGCCCCGGGCCAGTACTTC.

The chain uses TRBV20-1 and TRBJ2-7; D may correspond to TRBD1 or TRBD2 (6 bases each). The CDR3 runs to 13 residues. With 3 bases removed from V and 2 bases from J, the gap between germline ends came to 11 bases. Per germline, CDR1 DFQATT and CDR2 SNEGSKA (reference sequence). This chain's CDR3 is CSARGGHAYEQYF. CDR3 nucleotides: TGCAGTGCTAGGGGGGGACACGCCTACGAGCAGTACTTC.

The chain uses TRBV3-1 and TRBJ1-1; no firm D call. The CDR3 is made up of 12 amino acids. V was trimmed by 4 bases and J by 5 bases, leaving 8 bases between them. Germline V gene lookup returns CDR1 LGHDT and CDR2 YNNKEL (reference sequence). The CDR3 spells CASSRGGTEAFF. The CDR3 nucleotides are TGTGCCAGCAGCCGGGGAGGGACTGAAGCTTTCTTT.

The chain links TRBV5-1 to TRBJ2-3; D gene ambiguous. Germline V lookup: CDR1 SGHRS, CDR2 YFSETQ. V was clipped by 0 bases and J by 0 bases, with 8 bases between them. This CDR3 comprises 15 residues. CDR3 in DNA: TGCGCCAGCAGCTTGGTTTCGGTGAGCACAGATACGCAGTATTTT. It translates to CASSLVSVSTDTQYF.